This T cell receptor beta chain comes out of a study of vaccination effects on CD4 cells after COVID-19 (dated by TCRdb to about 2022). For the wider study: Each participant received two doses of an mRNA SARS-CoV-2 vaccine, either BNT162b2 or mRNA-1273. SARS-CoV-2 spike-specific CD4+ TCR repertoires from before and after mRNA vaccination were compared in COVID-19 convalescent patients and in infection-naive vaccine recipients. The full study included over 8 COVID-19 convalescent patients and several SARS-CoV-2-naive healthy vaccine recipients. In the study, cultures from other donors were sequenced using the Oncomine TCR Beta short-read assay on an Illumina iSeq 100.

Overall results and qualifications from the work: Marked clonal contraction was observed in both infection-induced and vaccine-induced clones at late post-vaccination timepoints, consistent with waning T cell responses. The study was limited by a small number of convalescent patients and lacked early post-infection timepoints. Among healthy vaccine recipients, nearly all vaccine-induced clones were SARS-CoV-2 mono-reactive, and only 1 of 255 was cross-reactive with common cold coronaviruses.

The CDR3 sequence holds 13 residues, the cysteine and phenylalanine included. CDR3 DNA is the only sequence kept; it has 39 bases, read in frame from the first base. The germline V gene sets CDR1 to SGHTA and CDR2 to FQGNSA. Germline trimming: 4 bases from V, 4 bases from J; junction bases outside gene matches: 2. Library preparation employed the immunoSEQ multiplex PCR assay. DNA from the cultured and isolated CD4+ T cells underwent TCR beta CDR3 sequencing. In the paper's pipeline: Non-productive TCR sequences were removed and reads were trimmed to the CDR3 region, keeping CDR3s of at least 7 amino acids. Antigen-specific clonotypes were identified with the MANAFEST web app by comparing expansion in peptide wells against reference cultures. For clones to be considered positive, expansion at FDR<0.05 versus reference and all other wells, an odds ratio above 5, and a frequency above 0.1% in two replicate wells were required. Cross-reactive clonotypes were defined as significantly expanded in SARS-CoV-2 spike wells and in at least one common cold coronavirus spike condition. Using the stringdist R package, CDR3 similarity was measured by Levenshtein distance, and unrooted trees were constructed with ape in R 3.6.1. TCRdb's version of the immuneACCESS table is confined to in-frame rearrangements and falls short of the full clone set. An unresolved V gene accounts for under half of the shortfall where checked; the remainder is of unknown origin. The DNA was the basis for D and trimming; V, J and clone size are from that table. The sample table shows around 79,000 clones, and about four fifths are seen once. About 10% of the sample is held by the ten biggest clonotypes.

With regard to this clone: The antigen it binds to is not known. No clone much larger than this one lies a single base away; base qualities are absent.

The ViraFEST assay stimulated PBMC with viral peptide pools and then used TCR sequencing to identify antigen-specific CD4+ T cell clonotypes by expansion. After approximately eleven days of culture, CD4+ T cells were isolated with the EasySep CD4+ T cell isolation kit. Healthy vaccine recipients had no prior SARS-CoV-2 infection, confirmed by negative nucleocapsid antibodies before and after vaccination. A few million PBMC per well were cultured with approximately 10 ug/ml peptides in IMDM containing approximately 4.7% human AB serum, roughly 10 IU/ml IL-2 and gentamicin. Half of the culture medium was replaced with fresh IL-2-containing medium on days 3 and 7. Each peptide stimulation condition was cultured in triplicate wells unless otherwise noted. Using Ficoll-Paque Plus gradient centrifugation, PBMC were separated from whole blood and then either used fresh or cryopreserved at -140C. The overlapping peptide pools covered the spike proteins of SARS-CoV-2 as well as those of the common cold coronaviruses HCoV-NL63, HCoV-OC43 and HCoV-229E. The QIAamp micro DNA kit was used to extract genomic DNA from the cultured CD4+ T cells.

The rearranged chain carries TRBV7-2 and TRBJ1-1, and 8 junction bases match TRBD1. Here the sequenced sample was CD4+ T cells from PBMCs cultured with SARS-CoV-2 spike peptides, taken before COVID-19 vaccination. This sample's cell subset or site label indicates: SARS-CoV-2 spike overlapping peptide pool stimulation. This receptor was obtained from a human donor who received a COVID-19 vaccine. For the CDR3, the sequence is CASSSQGGTEAFF. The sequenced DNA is TGTGCCAGCAGCTCACAGGGGGGCACTGAAGCTTTCTTT.